A single T cell receptor (beta chain) is shown here with its context. There are many counts of this clonotype. It lacks a known antigen. No much larger clone exists at a distance of one base, and base qualities are not known. This sample is part of a study of CD8 T cells in ankylosing spondylitis (TCRdb year 2017). General notes on the study: The study set out to find disease-linked TCR variants by profiling T cell receptor beta repertoires in ankylosing spondylitis patients and healthy donors. The full study cohort comprised 25 ankylosing spondylitis patients and roughly 110 healthy donors. Peripheral blood samples were taken, and synovial fluid was additionally collected from ankylosing spondylitis patients. Broader findings and caveats from the paper: In peripheral blood, the disease-linked clones were found at relatively low frequencies and had a CD8+ phenotype. The disease-linked clones were reported to be significantly enriched in matched synovial fluid samples from ankylosing spondylitis patients. A TCR beta motif of several highly homologous amino acid variants appeared characteristic of blood from ankylosing spondylitis patients. Some motif variants had previously been reported in the synovial fluid and blood of reactive arthritis patients, which suggests shared mechanisms of disease initiation.

Reads for this sample came from an Illumina HiSeq 2500. TCR beta libraries were prepared by quantitative 5'-RACE with molecular barcodes. Under the source paper's analysis protocol: A new computational method based on a probabilistic model of VDJ rearrangement was used to identify disease-linked TCR variants. TCRdb reprocessing: public reads trimmed at Q25 with fastp, clones called with MiXCR, in-frame beta chains kept. CDR3 protein duplicates are merged, each entry listing the most common genes and DNA. The V and J calls, along with clone size, are taken from TCRdb and not from the paper's own processing. In all, the sample holds approximately 250,000 distinct CDR3 sequences, and roughly a tenth of those were seen once. Of the sample, around 2.6% falls within the top ten clones. This receptor was taken from a male donor with ankylosing spondylitis or in good health (not recorded which). Specimen: blood, either unsorted or a sorted T cell fraction (not recorded which).

In nucleotides, the sequence is TGCAGTGCTAGAGATAGGCGGGGGTTGCAGCCCCAGCATTTT. It translates as CSARDRRGLQPQHF. The sequence is built from TRBV20-1 and TRBJ1-5; the D segment could be TRBD1, given 5 matching bases. CDR1 and CDR2 are drawn from the germline V gene (reference sequence): DFQATT, SNEGSKA. V and J lose 0 bases and 7 bases, and a span of 13 bases separates them. Measured from the cysteine to the phenylalanine, the CDR3 is 14 residues long. The CDR3 DNA has 42 bases and is translated from base 1.